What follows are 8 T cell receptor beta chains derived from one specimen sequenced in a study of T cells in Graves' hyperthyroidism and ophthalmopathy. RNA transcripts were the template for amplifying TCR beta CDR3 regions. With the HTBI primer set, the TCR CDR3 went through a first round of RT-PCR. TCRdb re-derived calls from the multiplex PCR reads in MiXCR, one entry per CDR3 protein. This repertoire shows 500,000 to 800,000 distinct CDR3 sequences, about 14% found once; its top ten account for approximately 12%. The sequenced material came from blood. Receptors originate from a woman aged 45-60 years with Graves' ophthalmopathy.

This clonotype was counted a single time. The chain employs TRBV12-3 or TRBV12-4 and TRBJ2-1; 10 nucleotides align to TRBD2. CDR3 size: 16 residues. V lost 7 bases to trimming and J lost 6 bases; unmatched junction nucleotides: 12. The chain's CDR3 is CASNFTSGRGVNEQFF. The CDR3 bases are TGTGCCAGCAATTTCACGAGCGGGAGGGGTGTCAATGAGCAGTTCTTC.

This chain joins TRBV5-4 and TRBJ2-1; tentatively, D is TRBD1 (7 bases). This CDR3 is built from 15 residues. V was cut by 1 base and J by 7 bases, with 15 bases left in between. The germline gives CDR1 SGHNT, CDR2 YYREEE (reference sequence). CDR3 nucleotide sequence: TGTGCCAGCAGCTTGTACAGGGGAGGCCCAAATGAGCAGTTCTTC. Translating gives CASSLYRGGPNEQFF. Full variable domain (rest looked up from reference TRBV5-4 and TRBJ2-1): ETGVTQSPTHLIKTRGQQVTLRCSSQSGHNTVSWYQQALGQGPQFIFQYYREEENGRGNFPPRFSGLQFPNYSSELNVNALELDDSALYLCASSLYRGGPNEQFFGPGTRLTVL.

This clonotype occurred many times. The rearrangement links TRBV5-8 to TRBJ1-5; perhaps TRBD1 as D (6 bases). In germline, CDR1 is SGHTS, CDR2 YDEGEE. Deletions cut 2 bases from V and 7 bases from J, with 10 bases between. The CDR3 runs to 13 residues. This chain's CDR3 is CASSFAGEQPQHF. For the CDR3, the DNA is TGTGCCAGCAGCTTCGCAGGGGAGCAGCCCCAGCATTTT.

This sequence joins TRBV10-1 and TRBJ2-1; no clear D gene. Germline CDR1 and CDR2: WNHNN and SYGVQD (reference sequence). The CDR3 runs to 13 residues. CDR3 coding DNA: TGCGCTCCGCGTTTTCGGGTTGGGGATGAGCAGTTCTTC. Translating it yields CAPRFRVGDEQFF.

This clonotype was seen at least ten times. CDR3 sequence: CATSRERDGTEAFF. The CDR3 coding sequence is TGTGCCACCAGCAGAGAAAGGGACGGCACTGAAGCTTTCTTT. This sequence joins TRBV15 and TRBJ1-1; perhaps TRBD1 as D (5 bases). Germline-derived CDR1 and CDR2 are LNHNV and YYDKDF (reference sequence). The V gene lost 0 bases and the J gene lost 4 bases, with 9 bases spanning the gap. The CDR3 covers 14 residues.

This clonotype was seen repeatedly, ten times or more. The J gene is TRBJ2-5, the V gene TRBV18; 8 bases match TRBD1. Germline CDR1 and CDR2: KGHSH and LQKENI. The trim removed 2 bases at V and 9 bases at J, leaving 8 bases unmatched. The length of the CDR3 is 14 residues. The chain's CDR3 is CASSPMGQEGAQYF. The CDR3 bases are TGTGCCAGCTCACCAATGGGACAGGAAGGAGCCCAGTACTTC.

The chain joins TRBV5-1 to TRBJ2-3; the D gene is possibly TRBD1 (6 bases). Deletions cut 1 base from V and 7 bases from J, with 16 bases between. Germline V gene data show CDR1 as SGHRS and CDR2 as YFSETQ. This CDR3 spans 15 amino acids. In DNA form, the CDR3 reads TGCGCCAGCAGCTTGCGACCAGGGGACGGTAATACGCAGTATTTT. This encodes CASSLRPGDGNTQYF. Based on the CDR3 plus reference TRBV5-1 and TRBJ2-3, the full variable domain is KAGVTQTPRYLIKTRGQQVTLSCSPISGHRSVSWYQQTPGQGLQFLFEYFSETQRNKGNFPGRFSGRQFSNSRSEMNVSTLELGDSALYLCASSLRPGDGNTQYFGPGTRLTVL.

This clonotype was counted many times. CDR3 DNA: TGCGCCAGCAGCCGACTAGCGGGAACGGGAGATACGCAGTATTTT. Its translation: CASSRLAGTGDTQYF. V is TRBV5-1 and J is TRBJ2-3; 11 bases map to TRBD2. This CDR3 region has 15 residues. Trimming took 4 bases from V and 5 from J; bases not matched to a gene: 6. Germline lookup yields CDR1 SGHRS and CDR2 YFSETQ.